This TCR beta chain was sequenced for a study of blood T cell repertoires in COVID-19. The germline V gene has CDR1 SEHNR and CDR2 FQNEAQ (reference sequence). Trimming stripped 5 bases from V and 4 bases from J, with 12 bases between. The CDR3 loop spans 14 amino acids. Participants were aged about 18 to 100 years, lived in over 20 US areas, and enrolled virtually. Which cohort a participant joined came from the clinical history participants gave. Generated by immunoSEQ multiplex PCR, the TCRdb table keeps only in-frame clones and is missing some. Of about 320,000 clones in the sample, 85% to 95% were seen once.

The rearrangement joins TRBV7-9 to TRBJ1-3; D remains ambiguous. The TCR originated in a woman aged 30 to 39 who had been exposed to COVID-19. Sequenced sample: PBMCs or T cells enriched from blood (not recorded which). In nucleotides, the CDR3 is TGTGCCAGCAGCCCACAAAAACAGGGAAACACCATATATTTT. Amino acid sequence: CASSPQKQGNTIYF.